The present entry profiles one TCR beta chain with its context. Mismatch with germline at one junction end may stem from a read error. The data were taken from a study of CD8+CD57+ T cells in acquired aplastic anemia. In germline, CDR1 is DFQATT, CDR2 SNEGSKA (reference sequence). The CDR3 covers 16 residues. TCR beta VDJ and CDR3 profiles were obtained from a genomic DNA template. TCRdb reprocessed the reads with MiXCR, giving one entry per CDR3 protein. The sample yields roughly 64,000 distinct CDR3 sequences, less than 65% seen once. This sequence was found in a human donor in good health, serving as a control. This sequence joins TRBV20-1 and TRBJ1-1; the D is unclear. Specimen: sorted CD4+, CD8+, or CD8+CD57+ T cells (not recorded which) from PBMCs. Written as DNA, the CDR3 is TGCAGTGCTAGCCGGTCAGTCCAGCGGGGTTACACTGAGGCTTTCTTT. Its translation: CSASRSVQRGYTEAFF.